These 7 T cell receptor beta chains came from one sample sequenced in a study of blood T cell repertoires in COVID-19. Sequencing used immunoSEQ multiplex PCR; TCRdb keeps in-frame clones, though not all of them. The table lists approximately 230,000 clones, just over 85% of them singletons, with 2.2% in the top ten. Sequencing was carried out using peripheral blood. Receptor source: a man between 25 and 39 years old who had recovered from COVID-19.

The rearrangement links TRBV7-2 to TRBJ1-6; 7 bases align to TRBD1. Trimming cost V 3 bases and J 9 bases; bases outside gene matches: 5. Germline CDR1 reads SGHTA; CDR2 reads FQGNSA. The CDR3 sequence is 14 residues long. The chain's CDR3 is CASSFDRDGSPLHF. Written as DNA, the CDR3 is TGTGCCAGCAGCTTCGACAGGGACGGTTCACCCCTCCACTTT.

The chain couples TRBV6-7 to TRBJ1-2, with 8 bases identical to TRBD1. Being an ORF, TRBV6-7 has a function that is uncertain. V was clipped by 2 bases and J by 1 base; unmatched bases: 9. CDR3 length: 17 amino acids. The CDR3 nucleotides are TGTGCCAGCAGTTACATGGGACAGGAGGGCATTAACTATGGCTACACCTTC. The encoded protein is CASSYMGQEGINYGYTF.

The gene calls are TRBV5-1 and TRBJ1-6; a weak D match, TRBD1 (6 bases). This CDR3 comprises 14 residues. V lost 10 bases and J lost 4, with 15 bases in between. Germline loops: CDR1 SGHRS, CDR2 YFSETQ. CDR3 residues: CALRTESYNSPLHF. CDR3 bases: TGCGCCCTCCGGACAGAATCTTATAATTCACCCCTCCACTTT.

V and J are TRBV5-1 and TRBJ1-2; D might be TRBD1 (6 bases). From germline, CDR1 is SGHRS and CDR2 YFSETQ. This CDR3 comprises 14 residues. V was cut by 4 bases and J by 8 bases, with 18 bases left in between. The CDR3 DNA follows: TGCGCCAGCAGCCCGTCCTACAGGGACGGCGGCTACACCTTC. It encodes CASSPSYRDGGYTF.

CDR3 DNA sequence: TGTGCCACCAGGAGCGAAACTGAAGCTTTCTTT. Protein sequence: CATRSETEAFF. This sequence joins TRBV24-1 and TRBJ1-1; D is uncertain. Germline V gene data show CDR1 as KGHDR and CDR2 as SFDVKD. Trimming stripped 7 bases from V and 5 bases from J, with 7 bases between. The length of the CDR3 is 11 residues.

The chain couples TRBV10-3 to TRBJ1-4; 7 bases fit TRBD1. The CDR3 sequence is 14 residues long. CDR1 and CDR2 (germline): ENHRY, SYGVKD. Trimming cost V 3 bases and J 8 bases; bases outside gene matches: 6. The CDR3 bases are TGTGCCATCAGTGAAACAGGGGATCGGGAAAAACTGTTTTTT. Encoded protein: CAISETGDREKLFF.

The V and J genes are TRBV2 and TRBJ1-2; 7 nucleotides align to TRBD1. Germline V gene sequence: CDR1 SNHLY, CDR2 FYNNEI. J gave up 4 bases and V 8 bases, and 10 bases lay outside the gene matches. The CDR3 is 14 residues long. The CDR3 DNA reads TGTGCCAGCCAAACAATGAGGGGGCCCTATGGCTACACCTTC. Translation: CASQTMRGPYGYTF.